This TCR beta chain is from a study of T cell responses to AZD1222 COVID-19 vaccine. Study in general: The study pooled second doses at about 4 or about 12 weeks.

CDR1 and CDR2 (germline): MNHNY, SVGAGI (reference sequence). V was shortened by 0 bases and J by 4 bases, with 13 bases between the two germline ends. CDR3 length: 16 amino acids. Libraries were prepared by immunoSEQ multiplex PCR; TCRdb keeps only in-frame clonotypes and omits some of them. The sample holds 150,000 to 200,000 clones, roughly nine tenths seen once. Broader study findings: Reportedly, nearly half of unique spike TCRs recognized epitopes outside B.1.351/B.1.1.7 mutations. Vaccine-associated CD4 TCRs spanned spike, dominant at 160-218 and 743-854. Seropositivity was recorded at baseline in only 6 or 7 AZD1222 recipients.

As regards this clone: The antigen is unknown.

The J gene is TRBJ1-5, the V gene TRBV6-6, with D unclear. The receptor was isolated from an adult in good health. The sequencing here drew on peripheral blood, taken on day 0 of AZD1222 vaccination. CDR3 loop: CASSYSLATPNQPQHF. For the CDR3, the DNA is TGTGCCAGCAGTTACTCCCTAGCAACGCCAAATCAGCCCCAGCATTTT.